Below, 23 T cell receptor beta chains from the same sample are listed, as sequenced in a study of patients and donors after allogeneic stem cell transplantation. Using its own MiXCR run on the RT-PCR reads, TCRdb lists one record per CDR3 protein. Of 800,000 to 1,000,000 distinct CDR3 sequences in the sample, approximately 18% were seen once. Sequencing was carried out using blood, either unsorted or a sorted T cell fraction (not recorded which). These receptors all stem from a human donor who was either an allogeneic HSCT recipient or a stem cell or donor lymphocyte infusion donor (not recorded which). It is not recorded whose cells these are; they may come from a transplant donor.

This clonotype was counted only a few times. The rearrangement joins TRBV12-3 or TRBV12-4 to TRBJ1-5; D is perhaps TRBD1 (6 bases). V was clipped by 3 bases and J by 0 bases, with 15 bases between them. This CDR3 region has 17 residues. The CDR3 region is CASSLGRGHYSNQPQHF. The CDR3 DNA is TGTGCCAGCAGTTTGGGCAGGGGTCACTATAGCAATCAGCCCCAGCATTTT.

The V and J genes are TRBV6-2 or TRBV6-3 and TRBJ1-2, with D maybe TRBD1 (6 bases). The germline V and J ends were trimmed by 6 bases and 6 bases, with 8 bases remaining between them. The length of the CDR3 is 11 residues. Germline V CDR1 and CDR2: MNHEY, SVGEGT. The CDR3: CASSRTDGYTF. CDR3 DNA sequence: TGTGCCAGCAGCCGGACAGATGGCTACACCTTC.

V is TRBV7-6 and J is TRBJ1-4; D unclear. Germline V CDR1 and CDR2: SGHVS, FNYEAQ. Deletions cut 1 base from V and 7 bases from J, with 7 bases between. The CDR3 is 13 amino acids. CDR3 nucleotide sequence: TGTGCCAGCAGCTTAGAGGGTCTTGAAAAACTGTTTTTT. Translating it yields CASSLEGLEKLFF.

This clonotype was counted a few times. The J gene is TRBJ1-6, the V gene TRBV20-1, with D uncertain. Germline CDR1 is DFQATT and CDR2 is SNEGSKA (reference sequence). This CDR3 is built from 13 residues. Trimming took 3 bases from V and 5 from J, leaving 8 bases between them. CDR3 loop: CSARSLDNSPLHF. For the CDR3, the DNA is TGCAGTGCTAGGTCTCTCGATAATTCACCCCTCCACTTT.

The CDR3: CASSLDPLADSSYNEQFF. Here the CDR3 DNA reads TGCGCCAGCAGCTTGGACCCTCTAGCGGATAGCTCCTACAATGAGCAGTTCTTC. The chain is built from TRBV5-1 and TRBJ2-1; the match to TRBD2 covers 7 bases. CDR3 length: 18 residues. V gave up 0 bases and J gave up 0 bases; unmatched junction bases: 9. The germline CDR1 and CDR2 sequences are SGHRS and YFSETQ.

A few counts support this clonotype. V usage is TRBV19 and J usage is TRBJ2-4; D gene ambiguous. V lost 4 bases, J lost 6 bases, and 16 bases lay in between. This CDR3 has 15 amino acids. In germline, CDR1 is LNHDA, CDR2 SQIVND (reference sequence). In nucleotides, the CDR3 is TGTGCCAGTAGTACCGCAGCCTGGGCTGGAAACATTCAGTACTTC. Protein product: CASSTAAWAGNIQYF.

The CDR3 coding sequence is TGTGCCAGCAGCCCTCCGGGCGGGAAAAACATTCAGTACTTC. Its translation is CASSPPGGKNIQYF. V usage is TRBV7-9 and J usage is TRBJ2-4; TRBD2 might be the D (5 bases). The V gene lost 5 bases and the J gene lost 4 bases, with 12 bases spanning the gap. The CDR3 has 14 residues. Germline CDR1 reads SEHNR; CDR2 reads FQNEAQ (reference sequence).

CDR3 sequence: CASSLTGPLDQPQHF. Here the CDR3 DNA reads TGTGCCAGCAGCTTAACAGGGCCCCTCGATCAGCCCCAGCATTTT. The chain recombines TRBV7-6 with TRBJ1-5; TRBD1 is a possible D gene (6 bases). Germline V CDR1 and CDR2: SGHVS, FNYEAQ. The CDR3 has 15 residues. V dropped 2 bases and J dropped 5 bases, with 13 bases sitting between them.

The V call is TRBV30, the J call TRBJ2-5, with D unclear. The germline V gene encodes CDR1 GTSNPN and CDR2 SVGIG (reference sequence). V was trimmed by 2 bases and J by 4 bases, leaving 8 bases between them. The CDR3 has 12 residues. CDR3 bases: TGTGCCTGGAGTCTAGGTGGAGAGACCCAGTACTTC. Protein sequence: CAWSLGGETQYF.

This clonotype was seen repeatedly, ten times or more. The chain carries TRBV9 and TRBJ2-3; D is ambiguous. Germline V gives CDR1 SGDLS, CDR2 YYNGEE. This CDR3 is built from 14 residues. V was clipped by 0 bases and J by 5 bases, with 10 bases between them. As DNA, the CDR3 is TGTGCCAGCAGCGTAGCCGGAGCCGGAGATACGCAGTATTTT. Protein sequence: CASSVAGAGDTQYF. The full variable domain, its missing parts supplied by reference TRBV9 and TRBJ2-3, is DSGVTQTPKHLITATGQRVTLRCSPRSGDLSVYWYQQSLDQGLQFLIQYYNGEERAKGNILERFSAQQFPDLHSELNLSSLELGDSALYFCASSVAGAGDTQYFGPGTRLTVL.

CDR3 in DNA: TGCGCCAGCAGCCAAGCCGGACAACGCTACGAGCAGTACTTC. Translated: CASSQAGQRYEQYF. J is TRBJ2-7 and V is TRBV4-1; D is possibly TRBD1 (5 bases). The germline CDR1 and CDR2 sequences are MGHRA and YSYEKL. The V end was cut by 1 base, the J end by 3 bases, with 10 bases between. This CDR3 comprises 14 residues.

The chain is built from TRBV6-1 and TRBJ2-1; TRBD1 matches at 7 bases. The V gene end was trimmed by 5 bases and the J gene end by 6 bases; junction bases not matched to a gene: 10. Germline lookup yields CDR1 MNHNS and CDR2 SASEGT. This CDR3 is built from 15 residues. CDR3 sequence (DNA): TGTGCCAGCAGTACCCGACAGGGATTGGGCAATGAGCAGTTCTTC. It encodes CASSTRQGLGNEQFF.

This chain links TRBV6-6 with TRBJ1-2; no clear D gene. This CDR3 has 13 residues. In germline, CDR1 is MNHNY, CDR2 SVGAGI (reference sequence). Trimming removed 0 bases from V and 7 bases from J, with 9 bases in between. This chain's CDR3 is CASSYSEPSGYTF. DNA for the CDR3: TGTGCCAGCAGTTACTCCGAACCGTCTGGCTACACCTTC.

This clonotype showed up just a few times. V and J are TRBV7-2 and TRBJ1-4; a possible D gene is TRBD1 (6 bases). Germline V gives CDR1 SGHTA, CDR2 FQGNSA. Trimming removed 4 bases from V and 4 bases from J, with 10 bases in between. The CDR3 extends over 14 amino acids. DNA of the CDR3: TGTGCCAGCAGCTCCGACAGGTTTAATGAAAAACTGTTTTTT. It specifies CASSSDRFNEKLFF.

This clonotype was observed a few times. V is TRBV6-1 and J is TRBJ1-1; D is undetermined. The CDR3 has 14 residues. The germline V gene has CDR1 MNHNS and CDR2 SASEGT. V gave up 6 bases and J gave up 8 bases, with 19 bases separating them. For the CDR3, the DNA is TGTGCCAGCAGGCGTATCCTAGGAACAAGGGAAGCTTTCTTT. Residues: CASRRILGTREAFF.

The V gene is TRBV20-1, the J gene TRBJ2-1; 10 nucleotides agree with TRBD1. V was clipped by 0 bases and J by 8 bases; unmatched bases: 10. The CDR3 extends over 16 amino acids. Germline loops: CDR1 DFQATT, CDR2 SNEGSKA (reference sequence). CDR3 in DNA: TGCAGTGCTAGAGATTGGGCCGGGACAGGGGAGGATGAGCAGTTCTTC. This codes for CSARDWAGTGEDEQFF.

V is TRBV7-2 and J is TRBJ1-1; no clear D. V was clipped by 5 bases and J by 2 bases, with 15 bases between them. Germline CDR1 SGHTA, CDR2 FQGNSA. The CDR3 is made up of 15 amino acids. This CDR3 is CASSPGPGRNTEAFF. DNA of the CDR3: TGTGCCAGCAGCCCCGGCCCGGGCCGTAACACTGAAGCTTTCTTT.

In this sample, this clonotype turned up a few times. The chain is built from TRBV10-3 and TRBJ1-5, with D unclear. This CDR3 contains 15 residues. V lost 0 bases and J 7 bases, leaving 13 bases between the germline ends. Germline-derived CDR1 and CDR2 are ENHRY and SYGVKD. The chain's CDR3 is CAISESVVLDQPQHF. Here the CDR3 DNA reads TGTGCCATCAGTGAGTCGGTAGTACTGGACCAGCCCCAGCATTTT.

On this clonotype: The junction departs from germline at one end; a sequencing error may be responsible. The chain recombines TRBV10-3 with TRBJ2-3; TRBD2 matches at 8 bases. The length of the CDR3 is 18 residues. Germline CDR1 and CDR2: ENHRY and SYGVKD. CDR3 amino acids: CATSELTSREDETDTQYF. CDR3 nucleotides: TGTGCCACCAGTGAGTTGACTTCGCGGGAGGATGAAACAGATACGCAGTATTTT.

This clonotype showed up just a few times. J is TRBJ2-1 and V is TRBV15; D gene unclear. Trimming pared 0 bases from V and 3 bases from J, leaving 18 bases between. The CDR3 consists of 18 residues. From germline, CDR1 is LNHNV and CDR2 YYDKDF (reference sequence). DNA of the CDR3: TGTGCCACCAGCAGAGAAGCTAGGCCTAGAAGCATCTACAATGAGCAGTTCTTC. Encoded protein: CATSREARPRSIYNEQFF.

The J gene is TRBJ1-1, the V gene TRBV12-3 or TRBV12-4, with D hard to call. The ends were cut back, 3 bases at V and 6 bases at J, with 8 bases in the middle. This CDR3 region has 12 residues. CDR3 DNA: TGTGCCAGCAGTTTGGGATGGGCTGAAGCTTTCTTT. This translates into CASSLGWAEAFF.

The chain links TRBV7-9 to TRBJ2-1; 8 bases align to TRBD2. Trimming removed 7 bases from V and 0 bases from J; junction bases left unmatched: 8. The CDR3 consists of 16 residues. Germline V gives CDR1 SEHNR, CDR2 FQNEAQ (reference sequence). CDR3 sequence (DNA): TGTGCCAGCAAATTGAGCGGGGGTGCCTCCTACAATGAGCAGTTCTTC. As protein: CASKLSGGASYNEQFF.

This clonotype has just a few counts. This chain connects TRBV11-3 to TRBJ2-1, with 7 positions matching TRBD1. The J segment lost 2 bases and the V segment lost 5 bases, leaving 6 bases of the junction unmatched. Germline V gives CDR1 SGHNT, CDR2 YENEEA. The CDR3 totals 15 residues. CDR3 sequence reads: CASSLVTGTYNEQFF. In DNA, the CDR3 is TGTGCCAGCAGCCTTGTGACAGGGACCTACAATGAGCAGTTCTTC.